Following are 25 T cell receptor beta chains from one sample sequenced in a study of prognosis after radiotherapy for stage I lung cancer. Starting from genomic DNA, TCR beta CDR3 was amplified through two-round multiplex PCR. Every TRBV and TRBJ gene had its own specific primer in first-round PCR. One entry per CDR3 protein, called by TCRdb with MiXCR from the multiplex PCR reads. This repertoire shows about 30,000 distinct CDR3 sequences, 48% found once; its top ten account for approximately 15%. The starting material was PBMCs, obtained before or after stereotactic body radiation therapy (not recorded which). These receptors were obtained from a donor over 45 with non-small cell lung cancer.

This clonotype was seen repeatedly, ten times or more. A read error may account for a junction end that differs from germline. The chain combines TRBV7-9 with TRBJ2-3; 11 bases agree with TRBD2. The length of the CDR3 is 13 residues. CDR1 SEHNR and CDR2 FQNEAQ come from the germline V gene (reference sequence). For the CDR3, the DNA is TGTGCCAGCAGCCTAGCGGGGGGAGATACGCAGTATTTT. This codes for CASSLAGGDTQYF.

This clonotype was picked up a small number of times. This chain's CDR3 is CASSEPEQGGSQPQHF. CDR3 bases: TGTGCCAGCAGTGAACCGGAACAAGGGGGCAGCCAGCCCCAGCATTTT. The V call is TRBV6-1, the J call TRBJ1-5, with 7 bases aligning to TRBD1. J lost 7 bases, V lost 2 bases, and 11 bases had no gene match. This CDR3 is built from 16 residues. The germline gives CDR1 MNHNS, CDR2 SASEGT.

As regards this clonotype: This likely traces to a read error, being one base from a far larger clone. The rearrangement uses TRBV6-8 and TRBJ2-1; 8 bases fit TRBD1. After removal of 10 bases from V and 4 bases from J, the junction contained 9 bases not matched to a gene. Germline V CDR1 and CDR2: MNHGY, SAAAGT. The CDR3 consists of 14 residues. The CDR3 spells CAIRHRDRYNEQFF. The CDR3 bases are TGTGCCATCCGTCACCGGGACAGGTACAATGAGCAGTTCTTC.

This rearrangement joins TRBV7-8 to TRBJ2-3; no clear D. Germline CDR1 SGHVS, CDR2 FQNEAQ. Trimming cost V 0 bases and J 1 base, with 11 bases left between them. This CDR3 comprises 16 residues. CDR3: CASSLAQGSGTDTQYF. The CDR3 bases are TGTGCCAGCAGCTTAGCACAAGGCAGTGGCACAGATACGCAGTATTTT.

Within the sample, this clonotype is medium-sized. The V call is TRBV3-1, the J call TRBJ1-4; D is unresolved. The CDR3 covers 15 residues. The germline V gene has CDR1 LGHDT and CDR2 YNNKEL (reference sequence). V was cut by 4 bases and J by 9 bases, with 18 bases left in between. DNA for the CDR3: TGTGCCAGCAGCCCCTCGGACGGGCTTACACAAAAACTGTTTTTT. The encoded protein is CASSPSDGLTQKLFF.

In the case of this clonotype: One end of the junction fails to match germline, which may point to a read error. The chain links TRBV5-5 to TRBJ1-5; possible D gene TRBD1, 5 bases. The CDR3 runs to 16 residues. The germline CDR1 and CDR2 sequences are SGHKS and YYEKEE (reference sequence). As DNA, the CDR3 is TGTGCCAGCATCTTAGGGGTCGGGACTAGCAATCATCCCCAGCATTTT. Its protein is CASILGVGTSNHPQHF.

Remarks on this clonotype: A far larger clone lies a single base away; this is likely a read error. The J gene is TRBJ2-1, the V gene TRBV7-9; D possibly corresponds to TRBD2 (6 bases). The length of the CDR3 is 13 residues. V lost 10 bases and J lost 6, with 16 bases in between. In germline, CDR1 is SEHNR, CDR2 FQNEAQ (reference sequence). The CDR3: CATLQVGGNEQFF. The CDR3 DNA reads TGTGCCACCTTACAGGTCGGGGGCAATGAGCAGTTCTTC.

The CDR3 region is CASSGGWQNTEAFF. For the CDR3, the DNA is TGTGCCAGCAGTGGGGGATGGCAGAACACTGAAGCTTTCTTT. The rearrangement uses TRBV6-1 and TRBJ1-1; D remains ambiguous. Deletions cut 4 bases from V and 1 base from J, with 10 bases between. The CDR3 loop spans 14 amino acids. Germline V gives CDR1 MNHNS, CDR2 SASEGT.

The chain links TRBV7-8 to TRBJ2-3, with D perhaps matching TRBD2 (5 bases). Trimming pared 5 bases from V and 2 bases from J, leaving 14 bases between. The CDR3 runs to 15 residues. The V gene's germline CDR1 is SGHVS and CDR2 FQNEAQ. The CDR3 region is CASSTRKVLTDTQYF. Written as DNA, the CDR3 is TGTGCCAGCAGCACTAGAAAGGTACTCACAGATACGCAGTATTTT.

This clonotype was found many times. The genes are TRBV4-2 and TRBJ2-5; D call uncertain. This CDR3 has 12 residues. CDR1 is LGHNA and CDR2 is YNFKEQ in the germline V gene. V was trimmed by 0 bases and J by 3 bases, leaving 2 bases between them. The DNA of the CDR3 is TGTGCCAGCAGCCAAGATAAAGAGACCCAGTACTTC. It specifies CASSQDKETQYF.

This clonotype has a count of ten or more. This rearrangement joins TRBV7-3 to TRBJ1-1; D unclear. Trimming removed 1 base from V and 0 bases from J, with 3 bases in between. From germline, CDR1 is SGHTA and CDR2 FQGTGA. The CDR3 runs to 13 residues. CDR3 coding DNA: TGTGCCAGCAGCTTAAGAATGAACACTGAAGCTTTCTTT. As protein: CASSLRMNTEAFF.

Of note for this clonotype: A read error likely explains this, since a far larger clone differs by one base. The gene calls are TRBV9 and TRBJ2-3; tentative D call: TRBD1 (6 bases). Germline assignment: CDR1 SGDLS and CDR2 YYNGEE. The length of the CDR3 is 16 residues. Trimming took off 6 bases at V and 2 bases at J, with 19 bases between the two ends. The CDR3 is CASIELAQGLTDTQYF. In DNA, the CDR3 is TGTGCCAGCATTGAACTGGCTCAGGGGCTCACAGATACGCAGTATTTT.

By frequency in the sample, this clonotype is medium-sized. The rearrangement links TRBV7-6 to TRBJ2-2; D is ambiguous. This CDR3 has 13 residues. CDR1 and CDR2 (germline): SGHVS, FNYEAQ. V lost 3 bases and J 1 base, leaving 3 bases between the germline ends. CDR3 sequence reads: CASSLGNTGELFF. DNA of the CDR3: TGTGCCAGCAGCTTGGGGAACACCGGGGAGCTGTTTTTT.

This clonotype occurred many times. The rearrangement links TRBV20-1 to TRBJ2-2; a possible D gene is TRBD2 (5 bases). V gave up 3 bases and J gave up 6 bases, with 8 bases separating them. Germline V lookup: CDR1 DFQATT, CDR2 SNEGSKA (reference sequence). The CDR3 runs 12 residues. CDR3 amino acids: CSARMEAGELFF. The CDR3, as DNA: TGCAGTGCTAGGATGGAGGCCGGGGAGCTGTTTTTT.

The chain couples TRBV20-1 to TRBJ2-7, with 7 nucleotides matching TRBD2. CDR1 and CDR2 (germline): DFQATT, SNEGSKA (reference sequence). The V segment lost 0 bases and the J segment 4 bases; nucleotides outside the gene matches: 9. The CDR3 totals 15 residues. The CDR3 DNA reads TGCAGTGCTAGAGATTTGGGCGGGAGAGATTACGAGCAGTACTTC. Amino acid sequence: CSARDLGGRDYEQYF.

Worth noting for this clonotype: Lacking the conserved final phenylalanine or tryptophan, this CDR3 likely reflects a read error. The chain joins TRBV15 to TRBJ1-2, with TRBD1 matching 10 bases. Germline V gives CDR1 LNHNV, CDR2 YYDKDF (reference sequence). The V and J ends lost 1 base and 0 bases, in that order; junction bases with no gene match: 2. This CDR3 region has 16 residues. The CDR3 loop reads CATSRGQGAPNYGYTL. CDR3 in DNA: TGTGCCACCAGCAGAGGACAGGGGGCGCCTAACTATGGCTACACCCTA.

In its sample, this clonotype was seen many times. This chain links TRBV28 with TRBJ2-7; D possibly corresponds to TRBD2 (6 bases). The CDR3 runs to 15 residues. V was pared by 2 bases and J by 6 bases, with 17 bases between. Germline V gene data show CDR1 as MDHEN and CDR2 as SYDVKM. The CDR3 reads CASSLGGASFPEQYF. The DNA for the CDR3 is TGTGCCAGCAGTTTAGGCGGGGCCAGCTTTCCCGAGCAGTACTTC.

The rearrangement uses TRBV5-1 and TRBJ2-7, with TRBD1 identical over 9 bases. With V trimmed by 5 bases and J by 6 bases, 6 bases remained unmatched. This CDR3 comprises 13 residues. Germline V CDR1 and CDR2: SGHRS, YFSETQ. The CDR3 region has the DNA TGCGCCAGCAGTTCGGGACAGGGTACCGAGCAGTACTTC. Translation gives CASSSGQGTEQYF.

This chain uses TRBV24-1 with TRBJ1-5; D may be TRBD1 (5 bases). V lost 7 bases to trimming and J lost 7 bases, with 19 bases between them. Germline V gene sequence: CDR1 KGHDR, CDR2 SFDVKD. This CDR3 is 15 amino acids long. The CDR3 nucleotides are TGTGCCACCAGCCCATGGGGCCTCAGGAACCAGCCCCAGCATTTT. Amino acids: CATSPWGLRNQPQHF.

This clonotype was picked up many times. V is TRBV12-5 and J is TRBJ2-3; TRBD2 matches at 9 bases. In germline, CDR1 is LGHNT, CDR2 FRNRAP. The CDR3 sequence is 17 residues long. V gave up 5 bases and J gave up 4 bases; unmatched junction bases: 13. In DNA, the CDR3 is TGTGCTAGTGGTCCCACGGTTTTAGCGGGAGTTTCAGATACGCAGTATTTT. Translating gives CASGPTVLAGVSDTQYF.

This clonotype was seen at least ten times. The J gene is TRBJ2-3, the V gene TRBV6-4; D unclear. Germline V gene data show CDR1 as MRHNA and CDR2 as SNTAGT. This CDR3 region has 13 residues. Trimming took 4 bases from V and 6 from J, leaving 11 bases between them. CDR3 amino acids: CASSVSPRDTQYF. The CDR3 DNA follows: TGTGCCAGCAGTGTGAGCCCGCGGGATACGCAGTATTTT.

This clonotype is medium-sized by share. The rearrangement joins TRBV6-1 to TRBJ1-6; D call uncertain. The CDR3 consists of 15 residues. The V gene lost 7 bases and the J gene lost 0 bases, with 10 bases spanning the gap. The germline V gene encodes CDR1 MNHNS and CDR2 SASEGT. CDR3 nucleotides: TGTGCCAGCACCCCGCAGAGCTCCTATAATTCACCCCTCCACTTT. It encodes CASTPQSSYNSPLHF.

The V and J genes are TRBV5-4 and TRBJ1-1; TRBD1 aligns across 7 bases. This CDR3 spans 14 amino acids. Germline trimming cut 3 bases from V and 6 bases from J; bases unmatched to any gene: 8. In germline, CDR1 is SGHNT, CDR2 YYREEE (reference sequence). This CDR3 reads CASSSRDSLSEAFF. CDR3 DNA sequence: TGTGCCAGCAGCTCCCGGGACAGCTTGTCTGAAGCTTTCTTT.

This clonotype occurred many times. V and J are TRBV9 and TRBJ2-2, with a possible D match to TRBD2 (6 bases). The CDR3 extends over 16 amino acids. The V end was cut by 4 bases, the J end by 2 bases, with 15 bases between. Per germline, CDR1 SGDLS and CDR2 YYNGEE. The CDR3 reads CASSPRGSGNTGELFF. The CDR3 DNA is TGTGCCAGCAGCCCCCGCGGTAGCGGAAACACCGGGGAGCTGTTTTTT.

The sample holds many counts of this clonotype. This chain joins TRBV20-1 and TRBJ2-5, with unresolved D. V was trimmed by 2 bases and J by 5 bases, leaving 3 bases between them. The CDR3 has 10 residues. Per the germline V gene, CDR1 is DFQATT and CDR2 is SNEGSKA (reference sequence). The CDR3 region has the DNA TGCAGTGCTAGAAGGGAGACCCAGTACTTC. Protein: CSARRETQYF.